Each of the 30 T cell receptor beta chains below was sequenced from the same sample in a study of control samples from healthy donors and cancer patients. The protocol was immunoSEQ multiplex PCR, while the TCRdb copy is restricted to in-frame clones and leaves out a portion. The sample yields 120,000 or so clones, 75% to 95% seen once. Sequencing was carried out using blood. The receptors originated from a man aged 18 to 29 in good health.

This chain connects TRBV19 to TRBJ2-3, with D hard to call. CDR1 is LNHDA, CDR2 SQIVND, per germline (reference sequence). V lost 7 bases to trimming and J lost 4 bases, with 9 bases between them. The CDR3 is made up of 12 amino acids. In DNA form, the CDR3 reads TGTGCCAGTACCGGTGTGGCAGATACGCAGTATTTT. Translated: CASTGVADTQYF.

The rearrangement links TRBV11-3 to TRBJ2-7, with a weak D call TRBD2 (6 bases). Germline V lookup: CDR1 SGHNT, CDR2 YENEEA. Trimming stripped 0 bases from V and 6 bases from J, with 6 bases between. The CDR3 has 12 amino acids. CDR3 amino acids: CASSLDGGEQYV. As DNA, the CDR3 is TGTGCCAGCAGCTTAGACGGGGGCGAGCAGTACGTC.

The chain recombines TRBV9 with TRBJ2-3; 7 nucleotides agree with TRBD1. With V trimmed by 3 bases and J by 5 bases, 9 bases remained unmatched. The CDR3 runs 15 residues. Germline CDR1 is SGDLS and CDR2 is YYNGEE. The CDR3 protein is CASSGTTGRGDTQYF. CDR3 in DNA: TGTGCCAGCAGCGGGACGACAGGGAGAGGAGATACGCAGTATTTT.

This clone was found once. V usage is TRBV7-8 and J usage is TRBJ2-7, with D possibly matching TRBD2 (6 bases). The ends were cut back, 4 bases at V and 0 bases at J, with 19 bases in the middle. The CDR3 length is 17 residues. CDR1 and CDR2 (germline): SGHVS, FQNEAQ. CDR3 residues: CASSYDPLRGSSYEQYV. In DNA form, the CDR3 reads TGTGCCAGCAGCTATGACCCACTCCGGGGGAGCTCCTACGAGCAGTACGTC.

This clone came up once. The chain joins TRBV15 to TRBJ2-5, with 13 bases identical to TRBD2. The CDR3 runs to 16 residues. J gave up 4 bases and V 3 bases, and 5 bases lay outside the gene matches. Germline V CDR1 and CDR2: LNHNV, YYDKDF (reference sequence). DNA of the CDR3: TGTGCCACCAGCAGCTCCGGGACTAGCGGGGTAGAGACCCAGTACTTC. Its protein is CATSSSGTSGVETQYF.

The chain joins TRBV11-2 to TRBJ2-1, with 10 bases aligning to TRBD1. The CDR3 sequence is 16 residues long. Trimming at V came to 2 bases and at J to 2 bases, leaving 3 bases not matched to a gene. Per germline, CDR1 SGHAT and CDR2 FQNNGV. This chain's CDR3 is CASSLQGTGAYNEQFF. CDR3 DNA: TGTGCCAGCAGCTTACAGGGGACAGGGGCCTACAATGAGCAGTTCTTC.

As DNA, the CDR3 is TGTGCCAGCAGCGTGTCGGCACCTCTTGAGAGCTCCTACAATGAGCAGTTCTTC. Translating it yields CASSVSAPLESSYNEQFF. This sequence joins TRBV7-8 and TRBJ2-1; D is ambiguous. CDR1 and CDR2 from the germline V gene are SGHVS and FQNEAQ. Between the trimmed V and J ends, which lost 5 bases and 0 bases, there was a span of 20 bases. The CDR3 totals 18 residues.

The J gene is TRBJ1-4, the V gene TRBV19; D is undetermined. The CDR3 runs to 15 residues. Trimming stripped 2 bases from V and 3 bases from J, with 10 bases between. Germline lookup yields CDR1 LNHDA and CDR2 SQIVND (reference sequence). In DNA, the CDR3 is TGTGCCAGTAGTATAAACAGTGCGGCTAATGAAAAACTGTTTTTT. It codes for CASSINSAANEKLFF. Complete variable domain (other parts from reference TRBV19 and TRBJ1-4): DGGITQSPKYLFRKEGQNVTLSCEQNLNHDAMYWYRQDPGQGLRLIYYSQIVNDFQKGDIAEGYSVSREKKESFPLTVTSAQKNPTAFYLCASSINSAANEKLFFGSGTQLSVL.

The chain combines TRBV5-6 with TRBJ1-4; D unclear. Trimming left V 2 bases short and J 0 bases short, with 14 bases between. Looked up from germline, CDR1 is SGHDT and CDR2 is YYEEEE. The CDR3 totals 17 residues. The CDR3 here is CASSFLDVPATNEKLFF. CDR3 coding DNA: TGTGCCAGCAGCTTCTTGGACGTGCCTGCAACTAATGAAAAACTGTTTTTT.

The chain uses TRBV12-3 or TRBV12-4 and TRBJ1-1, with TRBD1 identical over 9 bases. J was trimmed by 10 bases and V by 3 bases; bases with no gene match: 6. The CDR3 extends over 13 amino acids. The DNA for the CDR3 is TGTGCCAGCAGTTTCGGGGACAGGGTCATAGCTTTCTTT. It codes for CASSFGDRVIAFF.

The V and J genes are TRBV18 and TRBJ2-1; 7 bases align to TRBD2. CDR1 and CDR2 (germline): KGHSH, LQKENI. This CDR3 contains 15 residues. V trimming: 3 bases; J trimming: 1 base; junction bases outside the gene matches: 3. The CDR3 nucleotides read TGTGCCAGCTCACCTGAGCGGGGATCCTACAATGAGCAGTTCTTC. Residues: CASSPERGSYNEQFF.

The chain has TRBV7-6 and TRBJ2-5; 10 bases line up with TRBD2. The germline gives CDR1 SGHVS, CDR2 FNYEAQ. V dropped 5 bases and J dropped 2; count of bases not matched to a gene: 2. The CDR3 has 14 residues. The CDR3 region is CASSPSGSQETQYF. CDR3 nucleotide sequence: TGTGCCAGCAGCCCTAGCGGGAGTCAAGAGACCCAGTACTTC.

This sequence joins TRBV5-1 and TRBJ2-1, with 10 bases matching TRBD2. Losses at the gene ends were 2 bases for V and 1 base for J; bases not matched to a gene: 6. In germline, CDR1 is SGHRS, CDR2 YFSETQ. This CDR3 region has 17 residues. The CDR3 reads CASSFSGRAASYNEQFF. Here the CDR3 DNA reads TGCGCCAGCAGCTTCAGCGGGAGGGCGGCGTCCTACAATGAGCAGTTCTTC.

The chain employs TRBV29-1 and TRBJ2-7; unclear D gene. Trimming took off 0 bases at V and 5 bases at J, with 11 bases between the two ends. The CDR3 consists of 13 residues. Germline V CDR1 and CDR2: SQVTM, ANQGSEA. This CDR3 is CSVEEGDRDEQYF. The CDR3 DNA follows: TGCAGCGTTGAAGAGGGTGATCGTGACGAGCAGTACTTC.

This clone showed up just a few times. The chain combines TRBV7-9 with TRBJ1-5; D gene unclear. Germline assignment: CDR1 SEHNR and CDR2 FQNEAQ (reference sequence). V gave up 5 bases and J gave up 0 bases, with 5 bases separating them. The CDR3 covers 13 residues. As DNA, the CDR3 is TGTGCCAGCAGCCCGAGTAGCAATCAGCCCCAGCATTTT. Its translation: CASSPSSNQPQHF.

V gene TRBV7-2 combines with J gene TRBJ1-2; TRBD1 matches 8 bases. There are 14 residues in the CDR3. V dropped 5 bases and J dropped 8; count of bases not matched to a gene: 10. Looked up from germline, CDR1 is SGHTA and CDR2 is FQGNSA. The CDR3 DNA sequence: TGTGCCAGCAGCGCGTCGCCAGGGGGCTACGGCTACACCTTC. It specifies CASSASPGGYGYTF.

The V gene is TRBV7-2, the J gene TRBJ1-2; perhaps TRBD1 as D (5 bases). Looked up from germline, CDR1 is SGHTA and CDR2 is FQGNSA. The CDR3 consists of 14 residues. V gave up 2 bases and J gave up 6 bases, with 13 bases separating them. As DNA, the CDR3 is TGTGCCAGCAGCTTACGCTGGGGAGGGGATGGCTACACCTTC. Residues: CASSLRWGGDGYTF.

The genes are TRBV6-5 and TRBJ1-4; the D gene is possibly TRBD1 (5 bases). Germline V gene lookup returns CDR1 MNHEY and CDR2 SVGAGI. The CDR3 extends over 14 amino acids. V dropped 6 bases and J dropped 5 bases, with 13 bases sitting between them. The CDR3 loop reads CASRTRDGNEKLFF. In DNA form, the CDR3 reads TGTGCCAGCAGGACCCGGGACGGCAATGAAAAACTGTTTTTT.

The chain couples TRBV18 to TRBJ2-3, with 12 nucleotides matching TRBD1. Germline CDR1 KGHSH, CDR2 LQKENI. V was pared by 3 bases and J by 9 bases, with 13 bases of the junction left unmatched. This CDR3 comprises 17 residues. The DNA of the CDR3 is TGTGCCAGCTCACCTCCCCCGGGACAGGGGGCATTAGGAACGCAGTATTTT. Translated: CASSPPPGQGALGTQYF.

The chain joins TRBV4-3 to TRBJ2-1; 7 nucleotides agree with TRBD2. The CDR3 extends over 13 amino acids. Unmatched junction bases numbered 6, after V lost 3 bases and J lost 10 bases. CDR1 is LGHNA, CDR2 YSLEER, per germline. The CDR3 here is CASSHTGGQEQFF. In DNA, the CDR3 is TGCGCCAGCAGCCACACGGGGGGTCAGGAGCAGTTCTTC.

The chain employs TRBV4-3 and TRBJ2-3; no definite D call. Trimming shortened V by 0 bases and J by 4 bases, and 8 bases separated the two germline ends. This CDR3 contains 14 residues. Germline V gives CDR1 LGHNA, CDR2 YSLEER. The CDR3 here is CASSQDVGSDTQYF. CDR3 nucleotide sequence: TGCGCCAGCAGCCAAGATGTCGGATCAGATACGCAGTATTTT.

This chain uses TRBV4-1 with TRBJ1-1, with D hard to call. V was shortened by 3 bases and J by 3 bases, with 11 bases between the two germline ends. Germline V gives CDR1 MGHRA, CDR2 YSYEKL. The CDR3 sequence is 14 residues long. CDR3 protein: CASSQEEVDTEAFF. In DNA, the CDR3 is TGCGCCAGCAGCCAGGAGGAGGTCGACACTGAAGCTTTCTTT.

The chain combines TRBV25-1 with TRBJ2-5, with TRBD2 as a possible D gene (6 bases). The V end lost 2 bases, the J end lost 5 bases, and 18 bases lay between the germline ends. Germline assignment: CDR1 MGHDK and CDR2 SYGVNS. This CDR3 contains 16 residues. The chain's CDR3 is CASSEGDSGGRETQYF. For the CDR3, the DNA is TGTGCCAGCAGTGAAGGTGATAGCGGAGGAAGGGAGACCCAGTACTTC.

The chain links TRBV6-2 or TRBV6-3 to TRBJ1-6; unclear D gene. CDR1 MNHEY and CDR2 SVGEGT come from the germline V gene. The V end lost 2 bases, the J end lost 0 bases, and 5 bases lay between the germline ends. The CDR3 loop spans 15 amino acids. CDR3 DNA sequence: TGTGCCAGCAGTTACGGCAGCTCCTATAATTCACCCCTCCACTTT. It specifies CASSYGSSYNSPLHF.

This CDR3 reads CASSQVSSGGPTYNEQFF. The DNA of the CDR3 is TGCGCCAGCAGCCAAGTTTCCAGCGGGGGGCCGACCTACAATGAGCAGTTCTTC. This rearrangement joins TRBV4-1 to TRBJ2-1; 9 nucleotides line up with TRBD2. Unmatched junction bases numbered 9, after V lost 1 base and J lost 2 bases. Germline V gene data show CDR1 as MGHRA and CDR2 as YSYEKL. This CDR3 has 18 residues.

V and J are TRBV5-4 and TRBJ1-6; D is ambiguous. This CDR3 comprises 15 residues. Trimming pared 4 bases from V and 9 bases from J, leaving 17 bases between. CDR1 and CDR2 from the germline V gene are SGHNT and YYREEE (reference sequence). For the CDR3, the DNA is TGTGCCAGCAGCCTAACCCGGGCCGGGCGTTCACCCCTCCACTTT. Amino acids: CASSLTRAGRSPLHF. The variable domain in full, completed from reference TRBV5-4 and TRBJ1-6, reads ETGVTQSPTHLIKTRGQQVTLRCSSQSGHNTVSWYQQALGQGPQFIFQYYREEENGRGNFPPRFSGLQFPNYSSELNVNALELDDSALYLCASSLTRAGRSPLHFGNGTRLTVT.

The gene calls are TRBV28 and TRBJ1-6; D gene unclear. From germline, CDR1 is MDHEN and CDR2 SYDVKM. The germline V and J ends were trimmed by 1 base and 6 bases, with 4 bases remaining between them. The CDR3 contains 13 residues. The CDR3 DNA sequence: TGTGCCAGCAGTTTATTCGCTAATTCACCCCTCCACTTT. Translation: CASSLFANSPLHF.

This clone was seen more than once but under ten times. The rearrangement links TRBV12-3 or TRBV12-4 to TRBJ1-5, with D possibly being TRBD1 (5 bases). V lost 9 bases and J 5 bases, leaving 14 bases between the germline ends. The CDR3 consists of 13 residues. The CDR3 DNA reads TGTGCCAGTAGGGAGCAGGGTGATCAGCCCCAGCATTTT. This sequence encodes CASREQGDQPQHF.

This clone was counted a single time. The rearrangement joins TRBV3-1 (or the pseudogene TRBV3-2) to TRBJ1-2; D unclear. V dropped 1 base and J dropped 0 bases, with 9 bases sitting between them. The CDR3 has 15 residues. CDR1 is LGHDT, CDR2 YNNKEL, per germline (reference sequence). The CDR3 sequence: CASSQGTLANYGYTF. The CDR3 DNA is TGTGCCAGCAGCCAAGGGACTTTAGCTAACTATGGCTACACCTTC.

The DNA of the CDR3 is TGCGCCAGCAGCCAAGACTTCGGTGGGCTCAAAGGCTACACCTTC. It yields the protein CASSQDFGGLKGYTF. This chain links TRBV4-1 with TRBJ1-2, with no clear D. V lost 0 bases to trimming and J lost 8 bases, with 16 bases between them. Germline V gives CDR1 MGHRA, CDR2 YSYEKL. This CDR3 contains 15 residues.